This T cell receptor beta chain appears in the sequencing data of a study of shared clonotypes between healthy human individuals. Naive CD45RA+ and memory CD45RA-negative subsets were split from CD4+ cells. This clone was observed a few times. At a deep level, the assay was run. Repertoires were generated with immunoSEQ multiplex PCR, while TCRdb's copy carries only in-frame clones and drops some. The sample comprises about 2.3 million clones, less than 95% of which are singletons, and approximately 0.39% rests with the top ten. This CDR3 contains 15 residues. CDR1 MDHEN and CDR2 SYDVKM come from the germline V gene. V gave up 2 bases and J gave up 1 base, with 9 bases separating them.

The source material was naive CD4+ T cells from PBMCs. Subset reported: CD45RA+ positively selected. The gene calls are TRBV28 and TRBJ1-5; D not resolved. The sequence came from a man aged 18-30 years in good health. Some clones in this sample may be carry-over from other donors' samples. CDR3 in DNA: TGTGCCAGCAGTTTAGGAGGGCCGAGCAATCAGCCCCAGCATTTT. It specifies CASSLGGPSNQPQHF.